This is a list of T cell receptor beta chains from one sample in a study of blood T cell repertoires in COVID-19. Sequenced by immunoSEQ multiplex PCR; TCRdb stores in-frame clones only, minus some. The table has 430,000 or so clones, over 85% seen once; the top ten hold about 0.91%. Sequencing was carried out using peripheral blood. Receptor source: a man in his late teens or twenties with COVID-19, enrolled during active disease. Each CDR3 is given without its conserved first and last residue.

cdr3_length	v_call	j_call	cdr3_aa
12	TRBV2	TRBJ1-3	ASRSTGFGNTIY
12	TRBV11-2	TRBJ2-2	ASSSRGNTGELF
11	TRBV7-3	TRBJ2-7	ASSLDKSYEQY
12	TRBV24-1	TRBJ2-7	ATSRSQEHYEQY
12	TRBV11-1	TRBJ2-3	ASSPSGAADTQY
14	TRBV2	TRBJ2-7	ASKWAEGSGSHEQY
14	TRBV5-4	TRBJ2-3	ASSPGTGGGTDTQY
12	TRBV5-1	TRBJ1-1	ASSLRERGTEAF
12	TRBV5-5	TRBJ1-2	ASSDNTANYGYT
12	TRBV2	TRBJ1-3	ASNRDISGNTIY
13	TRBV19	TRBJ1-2	ASNDPGQGSYGYT
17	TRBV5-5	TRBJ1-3	ASSPLGWRDSSSGNTIY
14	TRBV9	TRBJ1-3	ASSLGPGGAGNTIY
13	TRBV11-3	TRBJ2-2	ASSLESSSTGELF
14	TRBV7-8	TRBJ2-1	ASSLARGREYNEQF
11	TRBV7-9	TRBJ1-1	ASSRSGNTEAF
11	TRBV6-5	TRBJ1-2	ASNLDRVDGYT
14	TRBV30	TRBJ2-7	AWGKAGGPGDSEQY
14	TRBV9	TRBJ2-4	ASTRGFGALGNIQY
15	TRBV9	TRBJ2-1	ASSPPLTSHSYNEQF
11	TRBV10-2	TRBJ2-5	ASSEQGGETQY
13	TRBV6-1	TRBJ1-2	ASSEGGAGHYGYT
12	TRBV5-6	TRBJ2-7	ASSLGTPAYEQY
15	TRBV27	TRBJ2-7	ASSLKVSDILPYEQY
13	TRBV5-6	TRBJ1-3	ASSLARGGGNTIY
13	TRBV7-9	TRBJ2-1	ASSNWDSSYNEQF
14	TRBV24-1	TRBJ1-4	ATSGDRGNEDEKLF
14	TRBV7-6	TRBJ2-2	ASSSTGQGSSGELF
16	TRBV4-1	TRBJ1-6	ASSQALGFDRNNSPLH
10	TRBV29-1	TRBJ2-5	SVASGQETQY
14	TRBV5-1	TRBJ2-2	ASSQTGTSSPGELF
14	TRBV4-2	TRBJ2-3	ASSLTSDSHGDTQY
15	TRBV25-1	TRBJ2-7	ASSEPTSGYNSYEQY
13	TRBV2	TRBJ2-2	ASQGRGANTGELF
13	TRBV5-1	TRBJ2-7	ASSSSAGGSYEQY
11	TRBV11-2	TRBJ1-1	ASSFRGRGEAF
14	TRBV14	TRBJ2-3	ASSYRRLAVTDTQY
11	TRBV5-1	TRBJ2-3	ASSFTGGDTQY
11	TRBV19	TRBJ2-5	ASSREGGETQY
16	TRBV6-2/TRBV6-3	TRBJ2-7	ASSYILRERTSVGEQY
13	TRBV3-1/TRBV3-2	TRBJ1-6	ASSRVTGFNSPLH
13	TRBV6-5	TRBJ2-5	ASSPPGQGSGTQY
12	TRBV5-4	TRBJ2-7	ASSGGGLLYEQY